This T cell receptor (beta chain) was captured in a study of molecular identifiers for immune sequencing clone quantification. Study results and caveats: Clone sizes could be underestimated for highly expanded clones when identical TCR molecules share a barcode. Over 98% of effector molecules, but under 1% in naive cells, were held by clones with more than 20 RNA copies.

V gave up 3 bases and J gave up 2 bases; unmatched junction bases: 5. The germline CDR1 and CDR2 sequences are LNHDA and SQIVND (reference sequence). CDR3 length: 15 amino acids. This clonotype was counted a few times. The antigen is undetermined. TCRdb fed the PCR reads into MiXCR, producing one record per CDR3 protein. The sample holds about 40,000 distinct CDR3 sequences, roughly 22% seen once. V and J are TRBV19 and TRBJ2-7, with 9 bases aligning to TRBD2. Sample: naive CD8+ T cells from blood, with Jurkat cell RNA spiked in. The subset is: FACS-sorted CD8+CD4-CCR7+CD45RA+ naive T cells. The source is a human donor in good health. Some libraries in this study had Jurkat cell RNA spiked in. CDR3: CASSMGLAGTYEQYF. The CDR3 bases are TGTGCCAGTAGTATGGGGCTAGCGGGAACCTACGAGCAGTACTTC. Using reference TRBV19 and TRBJ2-7 for the parts outside the CDR3, the full variable domain is DGGITQSPKYLFRKEGQNVTLSCEQNLNHDAMYWYRQDPGQGLRLIYYSQIVNDFQKGDIAEGYSVSREKKESFPLTVTSAQKNPTAFYLCASSMGLAGTYEQYFGPGTRLTVT.